Below, 24 T cell receptor beta chains from the same sample are listed, as sequenced in a study of shared clonotypes between healthy human individuals. Naive-designated CD8 cells lacked CD45RO, were positively enriched for CCR7, and omitted terminally differentiated effector memory CD45RA+ cells. The protocol was immunoSEQ multiplex PCR, while the TCRdb copy is restricted to in-frame clones and leaves out a portion. The table shows 2 million or so clones, with approximately 94% occurring only once. The specimen sequenced was naive CD8+ T cells sorted from blood. Receptors originate from a man younger than 35 in good health.

This clone was recorded many times. The chain is built from TRBV30 and TRBJ1-2; possibly TRBD1 for D (5 bases). V lost 3 bases and J 1 base, leaving 15 bases between the germline ends. Germline V lookup: CDR1 GTSNPN, CDR2 SVGIG (reference sequence). This CDR3 comprises 15 residues. The CDR3 region has the DNA TGTGCCTGGAGCCAGGGAAGGGGCTTTAACTATGGCTACACCTTC. This gives the protein CAWSQGRGFNYGYTF.

The chain uses TRBV7-6 and TRBJ2-5; D not certain. The CDR3 runs to 15 residues. The V gene lost 5 bases and the J gene lost 0 bases, with 13 bases spanning the gap. CDR1 is SGHVS, CDR2 FNYEAQ, per germline. As DNA, the CDR3 is TGTGCCAGCAGCCCAACCCAGAAGTACCAAGAGACCCAGTACTTC. Translated, it gives CASSPTQKYQETQYF.

The chain uses TRBV6-5 and TRBJ1-2; D possibly corresponds to TRBD1 (5 bases). CDR3 size: 14 residues. Trimming took 5 bases from V and 4 from J, leaving 14 bases between them. Germline CDR1 is MNHEY and CDR2 is SVGAGI. The DNA of the CDR3 is TGTGCCAGCAGTCTGTCGCGGGACGGCTATGGCTACACCTTC. As protein: CASSLSRDGYGYTF.

CDR3 amino acids: CASRGLAGGAEQFF. Here the CDR3 DNA reads TGTGCCAGCAGAGGACTAGCGGGCGGGGCGGAGCAGTTCTTC. V is TRBV2 and J is TRBJ2-1, with TRBD2 matching 11 bases. J lost 10 bases, V lost 6 bases, and 8 bases had no gene match. CDR1 and CDR2 (germline): SNHLY, FYNNEI. The CDR3 sequence is 14 residues long.

V gene TRBV11-2 combines with J gene TRBJ2-7; TRBD2 might be the D (5 bases). The CDR3 is 15 amino acids. The germline V and J ends were trimmed by 5 bases and 3 bases, with 17 bases remaining between them. Looked up from germline, CDR1 is SGHAT and CDR2 is FQNNGV. The CDR3 here is CASSHPEGKDYEQYF. Written as DNA, the CDR3 is TGTGCCAGCAGCCACCCAGAGGGAAAAGACTACGAGCAGTACTTC.

V gene TRBV6-1 combines with J gene TRBJ2-7, with D possibly TRBD1 on 6 matching bases. The CDR3 contains 15 residues. Germline CDR1 and CDR2: MNHNS and SASEGT. Trimming left V 2 bases short and J 0 bases short, with 11 bases between. As DNA, the CDR3 is TGTGCCAGCAGTGAATACAGGGCCCTCTCCTACGAGCAGTACTTC. Translated, it gives CASSEYRALSYEQYF.

The V call is TRBV4-1, the J call TRBJ2-3; no clear D. The germline V gene encodes CDR1 MGHRA and CDR2 YSYEKL. The CDR3 covers 19 residues. V gave up 0 bases and J gave up 0 bases, with 19 bases separating them. The chain's CDR3 is CASSQDTVGGYTSTDTQYF. The CDR3 DNA is TGCGCCAGCAGCCAAGATACAGTCGGTGGGTACACTAGCACAGATACGCAGTATTTT.

V and J are TRBV5-1 and TRBJ1-1, with D hard to call. With 3 bases removed from V and 4 bases from J, the gap between germline ends came to 10 bases. This CDR3 is built from 13 residues. Germline V gene data show CDR1 as SGHRS and CDR2 as YFSETQ. CDR3 in DNA: TGCGCCAGCAGCTGGACGGTGAGCACTGAAGCTTTCTTT. This encodes CASSWTVSTEAFF.

The rearrangement joins TRBV6-6 to TRBJ1-5; a weak D match, TRBD1 (5 bases). V was cut by 11 bases and J by 3 bases, with 20 bases left in between. The CDR3 has 15 residues. The germline V gene encodes CDR1 MNHNY and CDR2 SVGAGI (reference sequence). CDR3 amino acids: CAPRGSGLNNQPQHF. CDR3 nucleotides: TGTGCCCCTAGGGGAAGCGGGTTGAACAATCAGCCCCAGCATTTT.

The chain carries TRBV28 and TRBJ1-5; D possibly corresponds to TRBD1 (5 bases). Trimming took 5 bases from V and 12 from J, leaving 17 bases between them. CDR1 is MDHEN and CDR2 is SYDVKM in the germline V gene. This CDR3 has 13 residues. The DNA for the CDR3 is TGTGCCAGCAGTCCCCGAAACCGGGACGTCCAGCATTTT. This translates into CASSPRNRDVQHF.

The chain recombines TRBV7-9 with TRBJ2-7; 7 nucleotides align to TRBD1. V shed 4 bases, J shed 0 bases, and the junction held 6 bases outside the gene matches. CDR1 SEHNR and CDR2 FQNEAQ come from the germline V gene (reference sequence). CDR3 length: 15 amino acids. CDR3 region: CASSSNRDSSYEQYF. DNA of the CDR3: TGTGCCAGCAGCTCCAACCGGGACAGCTCCTACGAGCAGTACTTC.

The gene calls are TRBV27 and TRBJ2-1; D remains ambiguous. Germline CDR1 is MNHEY and CDR2 is SMNVEV (reference sequence). V lost 3 bases, J lost 3 bases, and 12 bases lay in between. This CDR3 region has 15 residues. This CDR3 is CASSFGLGRYNEQFF. The CDR3 DNA sequence: TGTGCCAGCAGTTTTGGCCTGGGCCGCTACAATGAGCAGTTCTTC.

The chain uses TRBV29-1 and TRBJ2-7; D is perhaps TRBD2 (5 bases). Germline V gives CDR1 SQVTM, CDR2 ANQGSEA. The CDR3 runs to 17 residues. Trimming left V 6 bases short and J 0 bases short, with 24 bases between. The CDR3 loop is CSVSGGPPSGFSYEQYF. DNA of the CDR3: TGCAGCGTCTCCGGTGGACCCCCCAGCGGTTTCTCCTACGAGCAGTACTTC.

About this clone: The same CDR3 can be traced to other DNA sequences in this sample. This chain uses TRBV2 with TRBJ2-1; D ambiguous. The germline gives CDR1 SNHLY, CDR2 FYNNEI. V gave up 1 base and J gave up 6 bases, with 1 base separating them. The CDR3 runs 11 residues. Here the CDR3 DNA reads TGTGCCAGCAGTGAAGGCAATGAGCAGTTCTTC. This encodes CASSEGNEQFF.

This chain's CDR3 is CASSLRVGPAYNEQFF. CDR3 nucleotide sequence: TGTGCCAGCAGCTTGCGGGTGGGCCCGGCCTACAATGAGCAGTTCTTC. The V gene is TRBV5-8, the J gene TRBJ2-1; unclear D gene. V lost 1 base, J lost 2 bases, and 13 bases lay in between. CDR3 length: 16 amino acids. Germline assignment: CDR1 SGHTS and CDR2 YDEGEE.

Here the CDR3 DNA reads TGCGCCAGCAGCCAAGGTGACAGGTTCGACTCTGGAAACACCATATATTTT. As protein: CASSQGDRFDSGNTIYF. This sequence joins TRBV4-1 and TRBJ1-3, with D possibly TRBD1 on 6 matching bases. The CDR3 is 17 amino acids. V dropped 1 base and J dropped 0 bases, with 13 bases sitting between them. The V gene's germline CDR1 is MGHRA and CDR2 YSYEKL.

The V gene is TRBV6-1, the J gene TRBJ2-7; TRBD2 is a possible D gene (5 bases). V was shortened by 8 bases and J by 2 bases, with 10 bases between the two germline ends. The length of the CDR3 is 12 residues. Germline V gene lookup returns CDR1 MNHNS and CDR2 SASEGT. The CDR3 is CASEGQAYEQYF. The DNA of the CDR3 is TGTGCCAGCGAGGGCCAAGCCTACGAGCAGTACTTC.

The CDR3 nucleotides read TGTGCCAGCAGTTCCCCAATCCGGGGTTACGACGAGCAGTACTTC. Its protein product is CASSSPIRGYDEQYF. The chain links TRBV6-5 to TRBJ2-7, with D perhaps TRBD2 (5 bases). This CDR3 has 15 residues. V dropped 4 bases and J dropped 5 bases, with 18 bases sitting between them. The germline V gene encodes CDR1 MNHEY and CDR2 SVGAGI.

On this clone: The sample holds other DNA sequences that translate to the same CDR3. This chain uses TRBV27 with TRBJ2-7; possibly TRBD1 for D (5 bases). Trimming took off 6 bases at V and 1 base at J, with 10 bases between the two ends. This CDR3 has 13 residues. The germline gives CDR1 MNHEY, CDR2 SMNVEV (reference sequence). CDR3 bases: TGTGCCAGCAGCCTGACAGATTCCTACGAGCAGTACTTC. Translation gives CASSLTDSYEQYF.

The rearrangement joins TRBV4-1 to TRBJ2-7, with D possibly TRBD2 on 5 matching bases. From germline, CDR1 is MGHRA and CDR2 YSYEKL. Between the trimmed V and J ends, which lost 5 bases and 0 bases, there was a span of 14 bases. CDR3 size: 15 residues. The CDR3 loop is CASSFSTSGSYEQYF. CDR3 nucleotides: TGCGCCAGCAGCTTCTCCACCAGCGGCTCCTACGAGCAGTACTTC.

The chain links TRBV11-2 to TRBJ2-3; D possibly uses TRBD1 or TRBD2 (5 bases each). The V end lost 1 base, the J end lost 0 bases, and 17 bases lay between the germline ends. CDR1 and CDR2 from the germline V gene are SGHAT and FQNNGV. The CDR3 covers 18 residues. The CDR3 loop reads CASSLVDIEGPSTDTQYF. Here the CDR3 DNA reads TGTGCCAGCAGCTTAGTTGACATCGAGGGACCTAGCACAGATACGCAGTATTTT.

The chain employs TRBV21-1 and TRBJ2-3. TRBV21-1 is tagged as a pseudogene. The CDR3 has 14 residues. CDR3 residues: CASIGLHSTDTQYF. The CDR3 DNA sequence: TGTGCCAGCATCGGCCTTCATAGCACAGATACGCAGTATTTT.

The chain has TRBV7-9 and TRBJ1-1; D ambiguous. V gave up 7 bases and J gave up 0 bases, with 12 bases separating them. CDR3 length: 14 amino acids. CDR1 and CDR2 (germline): SEHNR, FQNEAQ (reference sequence). The DNA of the CDR3 is TGTGCCAGCAAGGATGGAGGGATGAACACTGAAGCTTTCTTT. Residues: CASKDGGMNTEAFF.

The CDR3 nucleotides are TGTGCCAGTAGTTCCGTCCCTCAGGGGGCTGCTGAAGCTTTCTTT. Amino acid sequence: CASSSVPQGAAEAFF. The V gene is TRBV19, the J gene TRBJ1-1, with 8 bases matching TRBD1. This CDR3 is 15 amino acids long. Trimming removed 5 bases from V and 6 bases from J; junction bases left unmatched: 11. The germline V gene encodes CDR1 LNHDA and CDR2 SQIVND (reference sequence).